A selection of T cell receptor beta chains follows, all from one sample in a study of T cell repertoires in cytomegalovirus infection. TCRdb re-analysed the reads in MiXCR, keeping a single row per CDR3 protein. The sample lists about 890,000 distinct CDR3 sequences; approximately 31% were seen once. For these TCRs, the target antigens are not known. The source was cultured CD8+ T cells from PBMCs, collected from culture after CMV antigen stimulation. These receptors all come from a human donor in good health (CMV status not recorded). Some clones in this sample may be carry-over from other donors' samples. Each CDR3 is given with its conserved first and last residue. The D gene is left open where the match is weak. Clone size, where shown, is once, few, many, or a class for clones that have expanded.

V	J	size	D	DNA	CDR3
TRBV4-1	TRBJ1-1	-	-	TGCGCCAGCAGCCATGTATCAGGGAACACTGAAGCTTTCTTT	CASSHVSGNTEAFF
TRBV4-1	TRBJ1-1	-	TRBD1	TGCGCCAGCAGCCAAGGGGGGACAGTTATGAACACTGAAGCTTTCTTT	CASSQGGTVMNTEAFF
TRBV4-1	TRBJ2-7	many	-	TGCGCCAGCAGCCAAGGATTGAGCTCCTACGAGCAGTACTTC	CASSQGLSSYEQYF
TRBV27	TRBJ2-2	few	-	TGTGCCAGCAGTCGTGCGCGCGGGGTAAACACCGGGGAGCTGTTTTTT	CASSRARGVNTGELFF
TRBV27	TRBJ1-5	-	-	TGTGCCAGCAGTTTATACTCCCAGGGTAAAGGCAATCAGCCCCAGCATTTT	CASSLYSQGKGNQPQHF
TRBV5-3	TRBJ1-2	-	-	TGTGCCAGCGGAGGGGGGGATAACTATGGCTACACCTTC	CASGGGDNYGYTF
TRBV20-1	TRBJ2-3	-	TRBD2	TGCAGTGCTAGGGGCTTGACTAGCGTGCGCACAGATACGCAGTATTTT	CSARGLTSVRTDTQYF
TRBV27	TRBJ2-1	-	TRBD2	TGTGCCAGCAGGACGGGGGGGCACTACAATGAGCAGTTCTTC	CASRTGGHYNEQFF
TRBV27	TRBJ1-1	few	-	TGTGCCAGCAGCTTTCGGGGGGCCTATGGCACTGAAGCTTTCTTT	CASSFRGAYGTEAFF
TRBV28	TRBJ2-1	many	-	TGTGCCAGCAGTGAGCGGCTTTCGGTGTACAATGAGCAGTTCTTC	CASSERLSVYNEQFF
TRBV7-2	TRBJ2-2	many	-	TGTGCCAGCAGCTCCCCTAGCCCCGGGGAGCTGTTTTTT	CASSSPSPGELFF
TRBV12-3/TRBV12-4	TRBJ2-1	-	TRBD1	TGTGCCAGCAGTCCCACAGGGGGCGCTTTCAATGAGCAGTTCTTC	CASSPTGGAFNEQFF
TRBV6-8	TRBJ1-2	few	-	TGTGCCAGCAGTTCCCCAGGGGTCTCTAACTATGGCTACACCTTC	CASSSPGVSNYGYTF
TRBV11-3	TRBJ2-3	many	TRBD1	TGTGCCAGCAGCTCGGGACAGGGGGCAACAGATACGCAGTATTTT	CASSSGQGATDTQYF
TRBV10-2	TRBJ2-5	few	TRBD2	TGCGCCAGCAGTGAGTGGGGACTAGCGGGGGGACTCCAAGAGACCCAGTACTTC	CASSEWGLAGGLQETQYF
TRBV6-5	TRBJ2-6	-	TRBD1	TGTGCCAGCATAGGGGGGACAGGGGGATCCCCTGGGGCCAACGTCCTGACTTTC	CASIGGTGGSPGANVLTF
TRBV20-1	TRBJ2-7	-	-	TGCAGTGCTAAGGGACACACGCTCGAGCAGTACTTC	CSAKGHTLEQYF
TRBV20-1	TRBJ2-5	-	TRBD1	TGCAGTGCTTGGACAGGGAAAGAGACCCAGTACTTC	CSAWTGKETQYF
TRBV7-9	TRBJ1-2	few	-	TGTGCCAGCAGCCCTTTCGCGCCGGTCGGCGACTATGGCTACACCTTC	CASSPFAPVGDYGYTF
TRBV9	TRBJ1-2	-	-	TGTGCCAGCAGCCTCCAAAGAACTCGGACAGACAACTATGGCTACACCTTC	CASSLQRTRTDNYGYTF
TRBV12-3/TRBV12-4	TRBJ2-1	-	TRBD1	TGTGCCAGCAGGTCGTTGACAGGGACCTACAATGAGCAGTTCTTC	CASRSLTGTYNEQFF
TRBV19	TRBJ1-2	few	TRBD1	TGTGCCAGTAGTTTTTTCTTCGCACCGACAGGGAAGAGGAGCTACACCTTC	CASSFFFAPTGKRSYTF
TRBV7-9	TRBJ2-5	-	-	TGTGCCAGCAGCGCTCCCCTGGTGATGGGGGATGAGACCCAGTACTTC	CASSAPLVMGDETQYF
TRBV5-4	TRBJ1-1	few	-	TGTGCCAGCAGCCGGCGAGAGGGTCCCCTTTCTGAAGCTTTCTTT	CASSRREGPLSEAFF
TRBV12-3/TRBV12-4	TRBJ2-1	many	-	TGTGCCAGCAGTCACGGGACATGGGGCTACAATGAGCAGTTCTTC	CASSHGTWGYNEQFF
TRBV6-1	TRBJ2-1	many	TRBD1	TGTGCCAGCATAACAGGGGGCTCCTACAATGAGCAGTTCTTC	CASITGGSYNEQFF
TRBV19	TRBJ2-1	many	TRBD1	TGTGCCGTACGGAGACAGGGGGCCGTCGATGAGCAGTTCTTC	CAVRRQGAVDEQFF
TRBV12-3/TRBV12-4	TRBJ1-2	-	-	TGTGCCAGCAGCCCGCCGTTGAGTACGCAGGAGGGCGATGGCTACACCTTC	CASSPPLSTQEGDGYTF
TRBV28	TRBJ2-2	-	-	TGTGCCAGCAGTTTATCATTGGTGGGGGGAACTGGGGTTACCGGGGAGCTGTTTTTT	CASSLSLVGGTGVTGELFF
TRBV5-5	TRBJ1-1	-	-	TGTGCCAGCAGCTTCCTAACTGACCCGGGACTAGAAGCTTTCTTT	CASSFLTDPGLEAFF
TRBV7-8	TRBJ1-2	-	TRBD1	TGTGCCAGCAGCCTACGCTGGGACAGGGGCCCGAGGGGCTACACCTTC	CASSLRWDRGPRGYTF
TRBV7-8	TRBJ1-3	-	-	TGTGCCAGCAGTTCCGGGGCGCTTGGAAACACCATATATTTT	CASSSGALGNTIYF
TRBV7-2	TRBJ1-2	many	TRBD1	TGTGCCAGCAGCTTAAACGACAGGGATCGAGGTGGCTACACCTTC	CASSLNDRDRGGYTF
TRBV27	TRBJ1-1	-	-	TGTGCCAGCAGTACGATCCGGGACTTCTTAATGAACACTGAAGCTTTCTTT	CASSTIRDFLMNTEAFF